These 10 T cell receptor beta chains share one sample of origin, sequenced in a study of identical twins. Using its own MiXCR run on the 5' RACE reads, TCRdb lists one record per CDR3 protein. Of 400,000 to 500,000 distinct CDR3 sequences listed, around an eighth were seen once; the top ten hold approximately 1%. A further study also used this sample, focusing on yellow fever vaccine responses in identical twins.

Input material: CD4+ T cells sorted from blood. These receptors originate from a woman in her late teens or twenties in good health.

The chain links TRBV6-2 or TRBV6-3 to TRBJ2-5; 7 bases fit TRBD1. The CDR3 runs 13 residues. The V and J ends lost 6 bases and 2 bases, in that order; junction bases with no gene match: 3. CDR1 MNHEY and CDR2 SVGEGT come from the germline V gene. The CDR3 region has the DNA TGTGCCAGCAGGAAGACAGGGCAAGAGACCCAGTACTTC. Its translation: CASRKTGQETQYF.

CDR3 sequence: CASKGGQSAGELFF. The CDR3 coding sequence is TGTGCCAGCAAAGGGGGGCAATCGGCCGGGGAGCTGTTTTTT. The chain is built from TRBV6-1 and TRBJ2-2; D assignment may be TRBD1 or TRBD2 (6 bases each). This CDR3 spans 14 amino acids. Germline values: CDR1 MNHNS, CDR2 SASEGT. V was trimmed by 7 bases and J by 6 bases, leaving 15 bases between them.

CDR3 coding DNA: TGTGCCAGCAGTCCGACCGGGACCCTGAACGCCTACGAGCAGTACTTC. It yields the protein CASSPTGTLNAYEQYF. The J gene is TRBJ2-7, the V gene TRBV7-2; D tentatively reads TRBD1 or TRBD2 (5 bases each). CDR3 size: 16 residues. V gave up 6 bases and J gave up 2 bases, with 20 bases separating them. CDR1 is SGHTA, CDR2 FQGNSA, per germline.

The rearrangement uses TRBV7-2 and TRBJ2-7, with D unresolved. Germline values: CDR1 SGHTA, CDR2 FQGNSA. This CDR3 contains 17 residues. Trimming removed 0 bases at V and 2 bases at J, with 17 bases between. Here the CDR3 DNA reads TGTGCCAGCAGCTTAGCCCTACATACCGGAACACCCTACGAGCAGTACTTC. Residues: CASSLALHTGTPYEQYF.

This clonotype was seen a few times. This chain uses TRBV5-1 with TRBJ2-5, with D unresolved. The CDR3 covers 13 residues. Germline assignment: CDR1 SGHRS and CDR2 YFSETQ. Trimming shortened V by 0 bases and J by 4 bases, and 7 bases separated the two germline ends. The CDR3 nucleotides are TGCGCCAGCAGCTTGGGGGCCCCAGAGACCCAGTACTTC. This translates into CASSLGAPETQYF.

This clonotype has only one observation. Here the CDR3 reads CASSLWLNSYNEQFF. The CDR3 region has the DNA TGTGCCAGCAGCTTGTGGCTTAATTCCTACAATGAGCAGTTCTTC. This chain links TRBV5-6 with TRBJ2-1, with D unresolved. Germline V gene sequence: CDR1 SGHDT, CDR2 YYEEEE. V lost 1 base to trimming and J lost 1 base, with 9 bases between them. This CDR3 spans 15 amino acids. Filled out from reference TRBV5-6 and TRBJ2-1, the complete variable domain reads DAGVTQSPTHLIKTRGQQVTLRCSPKSGHDTVSWYQQALGQGPQFIFQYYEEEERQRGNFPDRFSGHQFPNYSSELNVNALLLGDSALYLCASSLWLNSYNEQFFGPGTRLTVL.

The chain is built from TRBV20-1 and TRBJ1-6; D gene uncertain. CDR3 length: 13 amino acids. Trimming cost V 1 base and J 4 bases, with 5 bases left between them. In germline, CDR1 is DFQATT, CDR2 SNEGSKA (reference sequence). The CDR3 sequence: CSARADYNSPLHF. CDR3 DNA: TGCAGTGCTAGAGCAGATTATAATTCACCCCTCCACTTT.

This clonotype was counted ten times or more. This chain joins TRBV24-1 and TRBJ2-7, with TRBD1 matching over 9 bases. Per germline, CDR1 KGHDR and CDR2 SFDVKD. The V segment lost 9 bases and the J segment 3 bases; nucleotides outside the gene matches: 5. The CDR3 extends over 13 amino acids. For the CDR3, the DNA is TGTGCCACCCAAGGACAGGGGAACTACGAGCAGTACTTC. Residues: CATQGQGNYEQYF.

In its sample, this clonotype was seen many times. The chain links TRBV6-5 to TRBJ2-7, with 13 bases matching TRBD2. The V gene's germline CDR1 is MNHEY and CDR2 SVGAGI. The CDR3 runs 15 residues. Trimming removed 4 bases from V and 2 bases from J; junction bases left unmatched: 2. Here the CDR3 DNA reads TGTGCCAGCAGTTCGGGACTAGCGGGGCCCTACGAGCAGTACTTC. As protein: CASSSGLAGPYEQYF.

This clonotype showed up just a few times. The chain uses TRBV7-9 and TRBJ2-7; D could derive from TRBD1 or TRBD2 (5 bases each). In germline, CDR1 is SEHNR, CDR2 FQNEAQ (reference sequence). The V end was cut by 2 bases, the J end by 1 base, with 15 bases between. This CDR3 has 16 residues. The CDR3 DNA is TGTGCCAGCAGCTTATATGGGGGTTACCCGTCCTACGAGCAGTACTTC. It codes for CASSLYGGYPSYEQYF.